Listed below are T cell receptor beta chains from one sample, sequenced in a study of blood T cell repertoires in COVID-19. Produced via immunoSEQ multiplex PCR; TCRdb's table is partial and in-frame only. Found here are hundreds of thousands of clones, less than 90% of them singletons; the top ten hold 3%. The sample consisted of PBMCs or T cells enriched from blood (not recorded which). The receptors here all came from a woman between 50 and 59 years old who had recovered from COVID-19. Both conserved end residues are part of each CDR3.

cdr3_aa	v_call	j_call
CASSLRDTDTQYF	TRBV7-9	TRBJ2-3
CATSRDGRVGGGYTF	TRBV15	TRBJ1-2
CASSERTVNGYTF	TRBV28	TRBJ1-2
CASSQQSNQPQHF	TRBV3-1/TRBV3-2	TRBJ1-5
CASSMVGSRAGGRTDTQYF	TRBV19	TRBJ2-3
CASSFSTGESGSMETQYF	TRBV28	TRBJ2-5
CASSSGGRGNTIYF	TRBV5-4	TRBJ1-3
CASSPSGRNQPQHF	TRBV6-2/TRBV6-3	TRBJ1-5
CASSHPAGQGVRYTEAFF	TRBV7-9	TRBJ1-1
CASSQDLGQIYNEQFF	TRBV4-3	TRBJ2-1
CASSEEELSSYNEQFF	TRBV7-3	TRBJ2-1
CASSQEMGQRSTEAFF	TRBV4-2	TRBJ1-1
CASRDRVGANVLTF	TRBV6-5	TRBJ2-6
CASRSRDSDFTDTQYF	TRBV2	TRBJ2-3
CASRSPPGLGIQYF	TRBV28	TRBJ2-7
CAWSFPRTGSAQYF	TRBV30	TRBJ2-7
CASSINRGPYEQYF	TRBV5-6	TRBJ2-7
CASSDRQGNENYGYTF	TRBV11-3	TRBJ1-2